Listed below are T cell receptor beta chains from one sample, sequenced in a study of blood T cell repertoires in COVID-19. The table came from immunoSEQ multiplex PCR; TCRdb's copy has only in-frame clones and leaves some out. Among about 280,000 clones listed, about four fifths were seen once. Sequenced input: peripheral blood. These receptors were taken from a woman aged 45 to 65 who had recovered from COVID-19. CDR3s include the opening cysteine and the closing phenylalanine or tryptophan. A D gene is named only where the DNA matches it firmly. Size tells how often a clone was seen (once, few, many) or the class of an expanded clone, and some rows leave it out.

V gene,clone size,J gene,D gene,CDR3 protein,CDR3 DNA
TRBV28,.,TRBJ2-5,.,CASSTGSPPETQYF,TGTGCCAGCAGTACAGGGTCTCCCCCCGAGACCCAGTACTTC
TRBV2,once,TRBJ2-1,TRBD2,CATKRGVNYNEQFF,TGTGCCACCAAGCGGGGGGTAAACTACAATGAGCAGTTCTTC
TRBV6-5,.,TRBJ2-2,TRBD1,CASRPGQGGIGELFF,TGTGCCAGCAGACCGGGACAGGGGGGAATCGGGGAGCTGTTTTTT
TRBV6-5,.,TRBJ2-3,.,CASSFSGSSTDTQYF,TGTGCCAGCAGTTTTAGCGGATCTAGCACAGATACGCAGTATTTT
TRBV5-1,.,TRBJ1-1,.,CASSLGGTRGTEAFF,TGCGCCAGCAGCTTGGGCGGCACCAGAGGGACTGAAGCTTTCTTT
TRBV7-2,.,TRBJ2-7,.,CASSLVAGTLSSYEQYF,TGTGCCAGCAGCTTAGTGGCCGGGACACTCAGCTCCTACGAGCAGTACTTC
TRBV5-6,few,TRBJ2-7,.,CASSPLWGAYEQYF,TGTGCCAGCAGCCCCCTTTGGGGAGCCTACGAGCAGTACTTC
TRBV19,.,TRBJ1-1,.,CASSRWWEPQPVATEAFF,TGTGCCAGTAGTAGGTGGTGGGAGCCCCAGCCCGTGGCCACTGAAGCTTTCTTT
TRBV4-2,.,TRBJ1-1,TRBD1,CASSQDREVAEAFF,TGTGCCAGCAGCCAGGACAGGGAAGTCGCTGAAGCTTTCTTT
TRBV5-4,.,TRBJ2-2,.,CASSFSGNTGELFF,TGTGCCAGCAGCTTTAGCGGGAACACCGGGGAGCTGTTTTTT